These T cell receptor beta chains were read from a single sample in a study of shared clonotypes between healthy human individuals. Measured with immunoSEQ multiplex PCR; TCRdb has only the in-frame clones, and not every one. The data show approximately 2,000,000 clones, 93% seen once. The specimen sequenced was naive CD8+ T cells from PBMCs. Source of these receptors: a young man in good health. Some clones in this sample may be carry-over from other donors' samples. The CDR3 runs from the conserved cysteine through the conserved F or W. A D gene is named only where the DNA matches it firmly. The size of a clone is reported for some rows only, either as once, few or many, or as a class for expanded clones.

.	.	TRBV30	TRBJ1-1	TGTGCCTGCTGGTCAGGGAACACTGAAGCTTTCTTT	CACWSGNTEAFF
.	TRBD1	TRBV29-1	TRBJ2-1	TGCAGCGTCCGCGGGACAGGGAGTGAGGATGAGCAGTTCTTC	CSVRGTGSEDEQFF
.	TRBD1	TRBV9	TRBJ2-7	TGTGCCAGCAGCGTAGATTCCGGGACAGGCTACGAGCAGTACTTC	CASSVDSGTGYEQYF
.	.	TRBV9	TRBJ2-7	TGTGCCAGCAGCGTAGCGGGGACTGACTCCTACGAGCAGTACTTC	CASSVAGTDSYEQYF
.	.	TRBV5-6	TRBJ2-1	TGTGCCAGCAGCTTGGTAGCGGCCCACAATGAGCAGTTCTTC	CASSLVAAHNEQFF
.	.	TRBV9	TRBJ2-3	TGTGCCAGCAGCACACATGGGACAGATACGCAGTATTTT	CASSTHGTDTQYF
.	.	TRBV4-3	TRBJ2-7	TGCGCCAGCAGCCAAGATCCAGGGTGGGACGAGCAGTACTTC	CASSQDPGWDEQYF
.	.	TRBV19	TRBJ2-3	TGTGCCAGTAGTATTACAAGGTGGAGCACAGATACGCAGTATTTT	CASSITRWSTDTQYF
.	TRBD2	TRBV7-8	TRBJ2-1	TGTGCCAGCAGCCACATAGCGGGAGGACCCATTGAGCAGTTCTTC	CASSHIAGGPIEQFF
.	.	TRBV9	TRBJ2-5	TGTGCCAGCAGCGTACTACCATCAGAGACCCAGTACTTC	CASSVLPSETQYF
once	.	TRBV9	TRBJ1-2	TGTGCCAGCAGCGTAGGAGGAAAGGCAGGGTGGGCGGAGGGCTACACCTTC	CASSVGGKAGWAEGYTF
.	TRBD1	TRBV5-8	TRBJ2-5	TGTGCCAGCAGCTCGGGACAGTGGTCAGAGACCCAGTACTTC	CASSSGQWSETQYF
.	.	TRBV11-1	TRBJ2-7	TGTGCCAGCAGCCCGTCGGCCCCCTACGAGCAGTACTTC	CASSPSAPYEQYF
once	TRBD1	TRBV27	TRBJ1-4	TGTGCCAGCAGTTTATATCAGGGGGCAGATGAAAAACTGTTTTTT	CASSLYQGADEKLFF
.	TRBD2	TRBV6-4	TRBJ2-6	TGTGCCAGCAGTGCCCAAAAAGATAGCGGGATCCTCGGGGCCAACGTCCTGACTTTC	CASSAQKDSGILGANVLTF
.	TRBD1	TRBV4-3	TRBJ1-4	TGCGCCAGCAGCGACAGGGGTAATGAAAAACTGTTTTTT	CASSDRGNEKLFF